These T cell receptor beta chains were read from a single sample in a study of blood T cell repertoires in COVID-19. The data were produced by immunoSEQ multiplex PCR, yet TCRdb's version contains in-frame clones alone and is incomplete. The repertoire holds 150,000 to 200,000 clones, with about 89% as singletons. Sequenced sample: peripheral blood. The receptors here all came from a man aged 18 to 29 who had recovered from COVID-19. Both conserved end residues are part of each CDR3. The D gene is left open where the match is weak.

V	J	D	CDR3
TRBV9	TRBJ2-1	TRBD2	CASSVLTGTSGSYNEQFF
TRBV28	TRBJ2-5	.	CASSLRRLQETQYF
TRBV4-2	TRBJ2-1	TRBD2	CASSQGTGLARNEQFF
TRBV13	TRBJ2-7	.	CASSSTGGRDEQYF
TRBV7-3	TRBJ2-1	TRBD2	CASSLMLAGEEEQFF
TRBV6-2/TRBV6-3	TRBJ2-1	.	CASSSDRNNEQFF
TRBV28	TRBJ1-5	TRBD1	CASSFGTGGNQPQHF
TRBV6-6	TRBJ1-2	.	CATYPERYYGYTF
TRBV7-9	TRBJ1-3	.	CASSLPGTGNTIYF
TRBV7-2	TRBJ1-4	TRBD1	CASSLRGQGVTNEKLFF
TRBV10-3	TRBJ1-2	TRBD1	CAISEFDVGTGAYGYTF
TRBV27	TRBJ1-5	.	CASSLTGMGNQPQHF
TRBV3-1/TRBV3-2	TRBJ2-7	.	CAGSQTGGSYEQYF
TRBV6-2/TRBV6-3	TRBJ2-7	.	CASSYSISSDSSLEQYF
TRBV7-2	TRBJ1-1	.	CASSSTDMNTDAFF
TRBV6-1	TRBJ2-7	TRBD1	CASSEVRRQGIVREQYF
TRBV7-2	TRBJ1-6	TRBD1	CASSGTATYNSPLHF
TRBV2	TRBJ2-3	TRBD2	CASSANGGVRPPDTQYF
TRBV6-5	TRBJ2-1	TRBD2	CASRAPRTSNEQFF
TRBV28	TRBJ1-5	.	CASSLLKATGLSNQPQHF
TRBV7-2	TRBJ2-3	TRBD2	CASSLSGTSGSTDTQYF
TRBV7-9	TRBJ2-2	.	CASSPTVAITGELFF
TRBV6-6	TRBJ2-7	TRBD2	CASSPVGGRRENYEQYF
TRBV27	TRBJ2-3	TRBD1	CASSSGQGIPDTQYF
TRBV7-8	TRBJ2-5	TRBD2	CASSLRFGREEETQYF
TRBV7-2	TRBJ1-5	.	CASGQSNQPQHF
TRBV6-5	TRBJ2-7	TRBD2	CASSETSGPSYEQYF
TRBV27	TRBJ2-2	TRBD1	CASRVEGGQFTGELFF
TRBV28	TRBJ1-1	TRBD1	CASSGRGREPEAFF
TRBV4-3	TRBJ2-3	TRBD2	CASTPGLAGELFTDTQYF
TRBV5-1	TRBJ2-7	.	CASSLAGPDEQYF
TRBV10-3	TRBJ2-7	.	CAISDGQGSEQYF
TRBV11-2	TRBJ2-5	TRBD2	CASSPRRAGGPETQYF
TRBV19	TRBJ1-5	.	CASRERGGSNQPQHF
TRBV29-1	TRBJ2-7	TRBD2	CSVERLAVYEQYF
TRBV6-2/TRBV6-3	TRBJ2-3	TRBD2	CASSPGLAGQETQYF
TRBV4-3	TRBJ1-2	TRBD1	CASSMGQGFNYGYTF
TRBV4-3	TRBJ2-7	.	CASSQGVGGFEQYF
TRBV7-8	TRBJ2-3	.	CASRNHRTSTDTQYF
TRBV19	TRBJ1-2	.	CASSTIKTGGYGYTF
TRBV5-1	TRBJ1-2	TRBD1	CASSLDQGVDGYTF
TRBV7-6	TRBJ2-2	TRBD2	CASSLRGRDLTGELFF
TRBV6-5	TRBJ2-6	TRBD2	CASSYSGSGANVLTF
TRBV6-5	TRBJ2-5	TRBD2	CASSYGTSGGQETQYF
TRBV2	TRBJ1-2	.	CASRPGSSFYGYTF
TRBV4-3	TRBJ1-4	TRBD1	CASTHLPGQGVEKLFF
TRBV7-9	TRBJ2-7	TRBD2	CASSPGLAGDSYEQYF
TRBV11-2	TRBJ2-1	TRBD1	CASSLGTGVNEQFF
TRBV9	TRBJ1-2	.	CASSVGQGKNYGYTF
TRBV28	TRBJ1-5	.	CASSPQGGRQPQHF
TRBV5-6	TRBJ2-7	.	CASSYDQGYEQYF
TRBV28	TRBJ1-3	.	CASSWTASGNTIYF
TRBV5-1	TRBJ2-5	.	CASRIDVRGTQYF
TRBV5-4	TRBJ2-1	.	CASSSRGEQFF
TRBV18	TRBJ2-1	TRBD2	CASSLAGDPYNEQFF